These 2 T cell receptor beta chains were sequenced from one sample in a study of immune characterization of retroperitoneal liposarcoma. From the PCR reads, TCRdb called clonotypes with MiXCR, one entry per CDR3 protein. Among about 3,000 distinct CDR3 sequences listed, around 48% were seen once. Sample: tumor tissue. These receptors were obtained from a male donor with retroperitoneal liposarcoma.

The CDR3: CASSIGAGGKTQYF. As DNA, the CDR3 is TGTGCCAGCAGTATTGGGGCGGGAGGAAAGACCCAGTACTTC. The genes are TRBV12-3 or TRBV12-4 and TRBJ2-5; 8 nucleotides agree with TRBD2. Unmatched junction bases numbered 8, after V lost 5 bases and J lost 6 bases. CDR3 size: 14 residues.

V is TRBV5-1 and J is TRBJ2-1, with D unresolved. The ends were cut back, 0 bases at V and 6 bases at J, with 7 bases in the middle. CDR1 is SGHRS and CDR2 is YFSETQ in the germline V gene. This CDR3 has 13 residues. The chain's CDR3 is CASSLAGPNEQFF. In DNA form, the CDR3 reads TGCGCCAGCAGCTTGGCTGGGCCCAATGAGCAGTTCTTC.